The present T cell receptor (beta chain) was sequenced within a study of blood T cell repertoires in COVID-19. Turning to the study itself: COVID-19 samples from acute and convalescent phases originated in the United States, Italy and Spain. T cells, B-cell-depleted T cells, or PBMCs provided the cDNA or gDNA that served as material.

Authors' methods: Amplification of reference gene primers was used by the study to estimate nucleated cell counts. The repertoire was sequenced with immunoSEQ multiplex PCR; TCRdb's copy has only in-frame clones and lacks some. V, J and clone size are those of that table, while D and trimming were read from the DNA. This table holds more than 65,000 clones, 80% to 85% found once. Trimming shortened V by 1 base and J by 5 bases, and 2 bases separated the two germline ends. CDR1 is LNHDA and CDR2 is SQIVND in the germline V gene (reference sequence). CDR3 size: 11 residues. The rearrangement joins TRBV19 to TRBJ1-1; unclear D gene. Material: peripheral blood. This TCR was recovered from a man between 50 and 59 years old with acute or convalescent COVID-19. CDR3 coding DNA: TGTGCCAGTAGTATAGCGACTGAAGCTTTCTTT. It yields the protein CASSIATEAFF.